This T cell receptor (beta chain) was recorded in a study of OX40 agonist ivuxolimab in advanced cancers. TCRdb's copy holds only in-frame clones and misses some; the assay was immunoSEQ multiplex PCR. Found here are some 45,000 clones, roughly 86% of them singletons; the top ten hold 0.38%. The CDR3 has 17 residues. Germline V CDR1 and CDR2: LNHDA, SQIVND (reference sequence). J lost 0 bases, V lost 5 bases, and 6 bases had no gene match. The receptor's source is an adult with an advanced solid tumor such as melanoma, head and neck, liver or kidney cancer. The chain has TRBV19 and TRBJ2-1; TRBD2 aligns across 11 bases. Sequences were derived from CD4+ or CD8+ T cells sorted from blood, sampled in a trial of the OX40 agonist ivuxolimab. The CDR3 DNA follows: TGTGCCAGTAGTCGACTAGCGGGACGGAACTCCTACAATGAGCAGTTCTTC. Amino acids: CASSRLAGRNSYNEQFF.